Shown below are 20 T cell receptor beta chains from a single sample sequenced in a study of blood T cell repertoires in COVID-19. The assay was immunoSEQ multiplex PCR, and TCRdb's table has in-frame clones only and misses some. This sample has 200,000 to 300,000 clones, with 91% found just once. Sequenced: peripheral blood. These receptors were obtained from a person aged 18 to 29 with COVID-19, enrolled during active disease.

CDR3 nucleotides: TGTGCCAGCAGCCCTGGGGGGGGTGTTTGGGGCTACACCTTC. It yields the protein CASSPGGGVWGYTF. V and J are TRBV7-6 and TRBJ1-2; D perhaps matches TRBD1 (5 bases). The CDR3 runs 14 residues. Germline V gives CDR1 SGHVS, CDR2 FNYEAQ. V gave up 5 bases and J gave up 8 bases, with 18 bases separating them.

A few counts support this clone. The chain employs TRBV4-1 and TRBJ2-1; TRBD2 matches 7 bases. The CDR3 loop spans 13 amino acids. The germline CDR1 and CDR2 sequences are MGHRA and YSYEKL. V lost 2 bases to trimming and J lost 10 bases; unmatched junction nucleotides: 5. The CDR3 loop is CASSQSLAEEQFF. Written as DNA, the CDR3 is TGCGCCAGCAGCCAAAGTCTAGCGGAAGAGCAGTTCTTC.

The chain couples TRBV5-1 to TRBJ2-3, with 10 positions matching TRBD2. V shed 2 bases, J shed 6 bases, and the junction held 3 bases outside the gene matches. Germline V gene lookup returns CDR1 SGHRS and CDR2 YFSETQ. The CDR3 runs to 14 residues. DNA for the CDR3: TGCGCCAGCAGCTTAACTAGCGGGATGGATACGCAGTATTTT. Translating it yields CASSLTSGMDTQYF.

This chain uses TRBV9 with TRBJ2-7, with D perhaps matching TRBD1 (5 bases). Per the germline V gene, CDR1 is SGDLS and CDR2 is YYNGEE. The length of the CDR3 is 14 residues. Between the trimmed V and J ends, which lost 5 bases and 2 bases, there was a span of 14 bases. The CDR3 region is CASSPQGFPYEQYF. CDR3 DNA: TGTGCCAGCAGTCCCCAGGGCTTTCCCTACGAGCAGTACTTC.

The rearrangement links TRBV28 to TRBJ1-3; 7 bases are shared with TRBD1. The V segment lost 4 bases and the J segment 4 bases; nucleotides outside the gene matches: 7. From germline, CDR1 is MDHEN and CDR2 SYDVKM. This CDR3 region has 15 residues. CDR3 amino acids: CASSSIGTVGNTIYF. CDR3 DNA sequence: TGTGCCAGCAGTTCTATCGGGACAGTCGGAAACACCATATATTTT.

The chain carries TRBV10-3 and TRBJ2-3; 9 nucleotides match TRBD1. CDR1 ENHRY and CDR2 SYGVKD come from the germline V gene. J gave up 6 bases and V 4 bases, and 5 bases lay outside the gene matches. This CDR3 comprises 14 residues. This CDR3 is CAISVGQGRDTQYF. The CDR3 region has the DNA TGTGCCATCAGTGTAGGACAGGGGCGGGATACGCAGTATTTT.

V and J are TRBV18 and TRBJ1-3; TRBD1 aligns across 8 bases. CDR1 KGHSH and CDR2 LQKENI come from the germline V gene. V was pared by 3 bases and J by 0 bases, with 7 bases of the junction left unmatched. The CDR3 extends over 17 amino acids. The CDR3 loop reads CASSPRTGQSSGNTIYF. CDR3 nucleotides: TGTGCCAGCTCACCCAGGACAGGGCAAAGCTCTGGAAACACCATATATTTT.

This chain uses TRBV7-6 with TRBJ2-7; 8 bases are shared with TRBD2. With 5 bases clipped from V and 0 bases from J, the junction kept 6 bases outside the gene matches. Germline V lookup: CDR1 SGHVS, CDR2 FNYEAQ. The CDR3 contains 15 residues. The CDR3 DNA is TGTGCCAGCAGCCCAGAGACTAGCGACTCCTACGAGCAGTACTTC. It specifies CASSPETSDSYEQYF. The entire variable domain, with the rest obtained from reference TRBV7-6 and TRBJ2-7, is as follows: GAGVSQSPRYKVTKRGQDVALRCDPISGHVSLYWYRQALGQGPEFLTYFNYEAQQDKSGLPNDRFSAERPEGSISTLTIQRTEQRDSAMYRCASSPETSDSYEQYFGPGTRLTVT.

V and J are TRBV28 and TRBJ1-1; 9 bases are shared with TRBD1. Germline V gene lookup returns CDR1 MDHEN and CDR2 SYDVKM. This CDR3 is 14 amino acids long. V was clipped by 7 bases and J by 4 bases; unmatched bases: 7. CDR3: CASTTRDRATEAFF. DNA for the CDR3: TGTGCCAGCACCACCCGGGACAGGGCCACTGAAGCTTTCTTT.

The rearrangement uses TRBV24-1 and TRBJ1-5, with D possibly being TRBD1 (5 bases). The length of the CDR3 is 15 residues. The V gene's germline CDR1 is KGHDR and CDR2 SFDVKD. Trimming took off 6 bases at V and 1 base at J, with 12 bases between the two ends. The CDR3 loop reads CATSIGGASNQPQHF. The DNA for the CDR3 is TGTGCCACCAGTATCGGAGGGGCAAGCAATCAGCCCCAGCATTTT.

V usage is TRBV27 and J usage is TRBJ1-1; no reliable D call. There are 13 residues in the CDR3. The V and J ends lost 6 bases and 1 base respectively, with 9 bases between them. Per the germline V gene, CDR1 is MNHEY and CDR2 is SMNVEV (reference sequence). CDR3 bases: TGTGCCAGCAGGTTGCGGGCGAACACTGAAGCTTTCTTT. It yields the protein CASRLRANTEAFF.

V and J are TRBV19 and TRBJ1-1; D is uncertain. CDR3 length: 13 residues. The germline CDR1 and CDR2 sequences are LNHDA and SQIVND (reference sequence). V shed 5 bases and J shed 0 bases, with 7 bases lying between them. The CDR3 nucleotides are TGTGCCAGTAGTCCTGGCCTGAACACTGAAGCTTTCTTT. Amino acid sequence: CASSPGLNTEAFF.

This clone was picked up one time. The chain combines TRBV19 with TRBJ2-7, with a weak D call TRBD2 (6 bases). Germline V gives CDR1 LNHDA, CDR2 SQIVND (reference sequence). CDR3 length: 15 amino acids. With 5 bases removed from V and 2 bases from J, the gap between germline ends came to 16 bases. The CDR3 sequence: CASSSAGSPTYEQYF. The CDR3 DNA sequence: TGTGCCAGTAGTTCTGCCGGGAGCCCTACCTACGAGCAGTACTTC. The complete variable domain, with remaining parts taken from reference TRBV19 and TRBJ2-7, reads DGGITQSPKYLFRKEGQNVTLSCEQNLNHDAMYWYRQDPGQGLRLIYYSQIVNDFQKGDIAEGYSVSREKKESFPLTVTSAQKNPTAFYLCASSSAGSPTYEQYFGPGTRLTVT.

V usage is TRBV7-2 and J usage is TRBJ1-1, with 7 bases matching TRBD1. The V gene end was trimmed by 2 bases and the J gene end by 1 base; junction bases not matched to a gene: 1. The length of the CDR3 is 14 residues. Germline CDR1 and CDR2: SGHTA and FQGNSA. CDR3 in amino acids: CASSLWDRNTEAFF. The DNA for the CDR3 is TGTGCCAGCAGCTTATGGGACAGGAACACTGAAGCTTTCTTT. The entire variable domain, with the rest obtained from reference TRBV7-2 and TRBJ1-1, is as follows: GAGVSQSPSNKVTEKGKDVELRCDPISGHTALYWYRQSLGQGLEFLIYFQGNSAPDKSGLPSDRFSAERTGGSVSTLTIQRTQQEDSAVYLCASSLWDRNTEAFFGQGTRLTVV.

The chain couples TRBV18 to TRBJ2-3, with TRBD1 identical over 7 bases. V lost 2 bases, J lost 7 bases, and 6 bases stayed unmatched. The CDR3 runs to 14 residues. CDR1 and CDR2 (germline): KGHSH, LQKENI. CDR3 nucleotides: TGTGCCAGCTCACCATTGAGGACAGGATATACGCAGTATTTT. Amino acids: CASSPLRTGYTQYF.

This rearrangement joins TRBV29-1 to TRBJ1-1; 9 bases fit TRBD1. The CDR3 extends over 13 amino acids. Germline CDR1 is SQVTM and CDR2 is ANQGSEA. The trim removed 7 bases at V and 5 bases at J, leaving 8 bases unmatched. CDR3 protein: CSGLSGQGTEAFF. The CDR3 DNA reads as TGCAGCGGCTTAAGTGGACAGGGGACTGAAGCTTTCTTT.

This sequence joins TRBV6-7 and TRBJ2-7; 7 nucleotides agree with TRBD1. TRBV6-7 is sorted into the ORF group, with uncertain function. Trimming took 7 bases from V and 3 from J; bases not matched to a gene: 9. CDR3 length: 14 residues. CDR3 protein: CASKGGQTVYEQYF. DNA of the CDR3: TGTGCCAGCAAAGGGGGACAGACAGTCTACGAGCAGTACTTC.

V and J are TRBV7-8 and TRBJ2-7; D might be TRBD2 (5 bases). Germline loops: CDR1 SGHVS, CDR2 FQNEAQ. V lost 6 bases to trimming and J lost 7 bases, with 13 bases between them. The CDR3 is 12 residues long. The chain's CDR3 is CASSPDSGEQYF. The CDR3, as DNA: TGTGCCAGCAGTCCGGACTCCGGAGAGCAGTACTTC.

The chain recombines TRBV6-5 with TRBJ2-5, with 15 bases fitting TRBD2. The junction had 2 bases not matched to a gene; V was cut back by 2 bases and J by 4 bases. The length of the CDR3 is 16 residues. Germline V gene data show CDR1 as MNHEY and CDR2 as SVGAGI. CDR3 nucleotides: TGTGCCAGCAGTTACGCGGGACTAGCGGGAGGAGAGACCCAGTACTTC. This codes for CASSYAGLAGGETQYF.

V is TRBV4-3 and J is TRBJ2-7; 7 positions match TRBD1. This CDR3 region has 17 residues. J gave up 2 bases and V 2 bases, and 12 bases lay outside the gene matches. CDR1 and CDR2 (germline): LGHNA, YSLEER. In DNA form, the CDR3 reads TGCGCCAGCAGCCAACAAACCGGGACAGTTTTACCCTACGAGCAGTACTTC. Amino acid sequence: CASSQQTGTVLPYEQYF.